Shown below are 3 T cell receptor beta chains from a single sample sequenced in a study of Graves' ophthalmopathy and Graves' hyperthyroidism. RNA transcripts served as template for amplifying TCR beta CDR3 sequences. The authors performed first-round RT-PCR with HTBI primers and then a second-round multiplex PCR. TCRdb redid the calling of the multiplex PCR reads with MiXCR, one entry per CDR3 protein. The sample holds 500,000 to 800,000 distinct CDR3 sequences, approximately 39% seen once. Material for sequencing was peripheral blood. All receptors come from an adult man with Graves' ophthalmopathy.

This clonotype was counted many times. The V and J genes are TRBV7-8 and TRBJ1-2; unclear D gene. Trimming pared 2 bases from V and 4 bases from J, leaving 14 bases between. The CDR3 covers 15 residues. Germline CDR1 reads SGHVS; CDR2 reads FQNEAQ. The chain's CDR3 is CASSLNPPSLYGYTF. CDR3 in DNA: TGTGCCAGCAGCTTAAATCCTCCGAGCCTCTATGGCTACACCTTC. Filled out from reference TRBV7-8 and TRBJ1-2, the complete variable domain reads GAGVSQSPRYKVAKRGQDVALRCDPISGHVSLFWYQQALGQGPEFLTYFQNEAQLDKSGLPSDRFFAERPEGSVSTLKIQRTQQEDSAVYLCASSLNPPSLYGYTFGSGTRLTVV.

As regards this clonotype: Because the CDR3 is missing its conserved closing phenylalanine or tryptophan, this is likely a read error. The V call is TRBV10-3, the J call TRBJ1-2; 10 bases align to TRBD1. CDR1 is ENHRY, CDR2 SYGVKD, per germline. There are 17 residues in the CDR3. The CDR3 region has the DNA TGTGCCAGCAGTGAAAACGAAGGGACAGGGGAGAACTATGGCTACACCCTC. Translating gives CASSENEGTGENYGYTL.

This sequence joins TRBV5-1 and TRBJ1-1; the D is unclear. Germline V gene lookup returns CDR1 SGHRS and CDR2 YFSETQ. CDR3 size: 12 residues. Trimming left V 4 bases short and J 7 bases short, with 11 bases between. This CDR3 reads CASSGREGEAFF. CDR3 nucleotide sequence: TGCGCCAGCAGCGGCCGGGAAGGTGAAGCTTTCTTT.